This is a list of T cell receptor beta chains from one sample in a study of CD8 T cells in ankylosing spondylitis. TCRdb ran MiXCR on the 5' RACE reads and lists one entry per CDR3 protein. This sample has 200,000 to 300,000 distinct CDR3 sequences; more than 20% occur once, and the top ten carry 0.61%. The sequenced sample was blood, either unsorted or a sorted T cell fraction (not recorded which). These receptors originate from a male donor with ankylosing spondylitis or in good health (not recorded which). Both conserved end residues are trimmed from each CDR3.

V gene | CDR3 protein
TRBV4-1 | ASSLRGLYAGDTQY
TRBV20-1 | SAQRGPSYNEQF
TRBV18 | ASSDRLTSKNTQY
TRBV4-2 | ASSQGDSPDTQY
TRBV10-3 | AISEFRGGQF
TRBV20-1 | SAGRDRLLSGELF
TRBV7-9 | ASSSPGLQQETQY
TRBV4-2 | ASSQDGMAETQY
TRBV20-1 | SARDWGQSSYNEQF
TRBV15 | ATSRAQGKAKLF
TRBV20-1 | SARDPFGVNQPQH
TRBV29-1 | SVGSAVNTEAF
TRBV7-2 | ASSFGDSYEQY
TRBV20-1 | SAMGGYEQY
TRBV20-1 | SARDQRRGTGELF
TRBV20-1 | SARDPQQPYEQY
TRBV20-1 | SAREGFGQF
TRBV19 | ASSVRQVSNGYT
TRBV20-1 | SARTGNSYEQY
TRBV20-1 | SASTSENYGYT
TRBV19 | ASRLAGGPLNTGELF
TRBV29-1 | SVLTGTDTQY
TRBV12-3/TRBV12-4 | ASSPIGQSYEQY
TRBV18 | ASSPWTGQAEAF
TRBV7-3 | ASSLLAGVHTGELF
TRBV7-2 | ASSLMSGGVFYEQF
TRBV29-1 | SVEESPGSYEQY
TRBV4-2 | ASSQAADAYEQY
TRBV20-1 | SASEGRTEAF
TRBV20-1 | SAVPRAGFLTDTQY
TRBV6-5 | ASSYSSRGNTEAF
TRBV20-1 | SARGGGAYEQY
TRBV20-1 | SARGRQGYEQY
TRBV4-1 | ASSPLRYTSTDTQY
TRBV9 | ASSESKAGANVLT
TRBV5-6 | ASSPGQGLDNEQF
TRBV12-3/TRBV12-4 | ASSTGRSYEQY
TRBV2 | ASSEGTNSGANVLT
TRBV15 | ATSIPGTGDYEQY
TRBV12-3/TRBV12-4 | ASSLAGGNQPQH
TRBV5-5 | ASRPGDGYNEQF
TRBV7-6 | ASSLDPGTTDTQY
TRBV20-1 | SAGWGSDQPQH
TRBV12-3/TRBV12-4 | ASSPRTGRSYEQY
TRBV12-3/TRBV12-4 | ASTLQNYGYT
TRBV20-1 | SAQKGNEQY
TRBV20-1 | SARATRRTEAF
TRBV6-2/TRBV6-3 | ASSWASRVSTDTQY
TRBV7-8 | ASSLGTGGWEQY
TRBV6-5 | ASSYSLAGAHNEQF
TRBV11-2 | ASSLTGGNTEAF
TRBV5-1 | ASTWGTGGLEEQF
TRBV20-1 | SARDPAGTGDGYT
TRBV6-5 | ASSYRTQETQY